This T cell receptor beta chain was captured in a study of blood T cells in healthy people across ages. With a J-beta primer mix and a sample-barcoded 5' primer, a second PCR ran about 7 to 12 cycles. MiXCR, run by TCRdb on the 5' RACE reads, gives a single entry per CDR3 protein. This sample yields about 800,000 distinct CDR3 sequences, of which 20% to 30% are seen a single time; roughly 3.8% belongs to the top ten. In this sample, this clonotype turned up a few times. The CDR3 consists of 15 residues. The germline V gene encodes CDR1 PRHDT and CDR2 FYEKMQ (reference sequence). The same data also went into a second study, on T cells of mothers and their children.

Source material: blood. V and J are TRBV13 and TRBJ2-1; tentative D call: TRBD1 (6 bases). With the DNA end fitting TRBJ2-7 better, the J assignment may be wrong. The clonotype originates from a boy under 18 in good health. The CDR3 DNA reads as TGTGCCAGCAGCCGTCCCGTGCAGGGGAACTACGAGCAGTACTTC. It specifies CASSRPVQGNYEQYF.